A selection of T cell receptor beta chains follows, all from one sample in a study of long-term antiretroviral therapy in people with HIV. Clones were read by immunoSEQ multiplex PCR, and TCRdb kept only the in-frame ones, dropping some. Among over 15,000 clones listed, over 75% were seen once. The sequences come from unsorted PBMCs, collected 0.1 years before starting antiretroviral therapy. The source is a man between 18 and 29 years old with HIV. Each CDR3 is given with its conserved first and last residue. Each record gives: J gene, D gene, V gene, CDR3 protein. The D gene is left open where the match is weak.

TRBJ2-7	TRBD1	TRBV28	CASSLRQGEQYF
TRBJ2-1	.	TRBV7-8	CASSLEVLEQFF
TRBJ2-7	.	TRBV25-1	CASSELGSTYEQYF
TRBJ2-1	.	TRBV14	CASSQRGLTYNEQFF
TRBJ1-3	.	TRBV28	CASRSDWSGNTIYF
TRBJ2-2	.	TRBV4-2	CASSQILREAGELFF
TRBJ1-2	.	TRBV11-2	CASSLDPSGAGGYTF
TRBJ2-3	TRBD1	TRBV7-3	CASSLTGGRTTDTQYF
TRBJ2-1	.	TRBV5-4	CASSNREHGSYNEQFF
TRBJ2-5	TRBD1	TRBV18	CASSPRSYLLDRAETQYF
TRBJ1-1	.	TRBV14	CASSPRFLRTEAFF
TRBJ1-2	.	TRBV6-6	CASSGTPLEYGYTF
TRBJ1-3	.	TRBV7-8	CASSRGTGSGNTIYF
TRBJ2-7	TRBD2	TRBV11-2	CASSPPGLARLGTYEQYF
TRBJ2-3	TRBD2	TRBV2	CASVPPGLAGPVVQYF
TRBJ2-7	TRBD1	TRBV28	CASSSSGTGSYEQYF
TRBJ2-7	.	TRBV5-4	CASSSGTSYEQYF
TRBJ1-1	.	TRBV6-6	CASSSGNTEAFF
TRBJ1-3	.	TRBV18	CASSPTESSGNTIYF
TRBJ2-5	.	TRBV5-1	CASSSLTVQQETQYF
TRBJ1-2	.	TRBV11-2	CASSLAYGASGYTF
TRBJ2-3	.	TRBV13	CASSSDLSSTDTQYF
TRBJ2-7	.	TRBV7-9	CASSLAGGLQQYF
TRBJ1-5	.	TRBV19	CASSIATADQPQHF
TRBJ2-2	.	TRBV1	CTSSQVAGTSGRKPSGTGELFF
TRBJ2-6	.	TRBV7-9	CASGAGANVLTF
TRBJ2-1	TRBD2	TRBV10-3	CATSSGGRSYNEQFF
TRBJ2-7	TRBD1	TRBV19	CASSRRDRDYEQYF